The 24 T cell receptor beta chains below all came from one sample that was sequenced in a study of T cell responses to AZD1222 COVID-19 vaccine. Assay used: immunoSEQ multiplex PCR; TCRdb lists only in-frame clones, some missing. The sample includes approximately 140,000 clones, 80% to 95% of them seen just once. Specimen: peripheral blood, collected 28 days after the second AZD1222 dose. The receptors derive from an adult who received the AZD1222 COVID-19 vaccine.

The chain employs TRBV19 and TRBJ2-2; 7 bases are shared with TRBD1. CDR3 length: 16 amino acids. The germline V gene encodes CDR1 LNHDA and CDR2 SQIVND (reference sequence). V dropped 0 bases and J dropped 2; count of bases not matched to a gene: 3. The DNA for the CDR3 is TGTGCCAGTAGTATAGACAGGGGGTTAAACACCGGGGAGCTGTTTTTT. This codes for CASSIDRGLNTGELFF.

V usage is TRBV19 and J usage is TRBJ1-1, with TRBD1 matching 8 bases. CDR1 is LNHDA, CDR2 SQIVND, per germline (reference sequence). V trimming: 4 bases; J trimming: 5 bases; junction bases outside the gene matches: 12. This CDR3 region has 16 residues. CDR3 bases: TGTGCCAGTAGTACTGGACAGGGTGGAATTAAGACTGAAGCTTTCTTT. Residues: CASSTGQGGIKTEAFF.

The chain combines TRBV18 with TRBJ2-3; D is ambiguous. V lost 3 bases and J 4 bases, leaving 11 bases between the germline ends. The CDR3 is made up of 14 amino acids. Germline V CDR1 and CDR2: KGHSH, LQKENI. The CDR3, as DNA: TGTGCCAGCTCACCTGACTGGTCTGCAGATACGCAGTATTTT. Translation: CASSPDWSADTQYF.

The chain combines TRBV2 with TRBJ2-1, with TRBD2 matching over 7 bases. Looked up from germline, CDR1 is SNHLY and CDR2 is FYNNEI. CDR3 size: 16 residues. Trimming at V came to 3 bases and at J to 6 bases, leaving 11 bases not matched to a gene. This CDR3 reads CASSDIRGRSLNEQFF. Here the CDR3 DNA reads TGTGCCAGCAGTGACATACGCGGGAGATCTCTCAATGAGCAGTTCTTC.

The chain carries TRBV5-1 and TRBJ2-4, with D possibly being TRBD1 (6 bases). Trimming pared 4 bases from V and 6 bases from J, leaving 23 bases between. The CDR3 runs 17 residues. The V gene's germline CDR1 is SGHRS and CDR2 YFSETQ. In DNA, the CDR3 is TGCGCCAGCAGCCCTTATAGGGACACAAACGAGGGAAACATTCAGTACTTC. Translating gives CASSPYRDTNEGNIQYF.

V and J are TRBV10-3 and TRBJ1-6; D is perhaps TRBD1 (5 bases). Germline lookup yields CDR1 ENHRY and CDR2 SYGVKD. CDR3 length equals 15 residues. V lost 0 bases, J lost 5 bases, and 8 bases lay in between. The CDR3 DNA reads TGTGCCATCAGTGAGTCGGCAGGGAATAATTCACCCCTCCACTTT. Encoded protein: CAISESAGNNSPLHF.

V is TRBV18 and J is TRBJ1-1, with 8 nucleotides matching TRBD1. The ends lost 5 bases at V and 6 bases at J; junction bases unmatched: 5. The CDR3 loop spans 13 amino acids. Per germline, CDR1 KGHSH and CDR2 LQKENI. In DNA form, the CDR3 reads TGTGCCAGCTCATCGGACAGGGCAGCTGAAGCTTTCTTT. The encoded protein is CASSSDRAAEAFF. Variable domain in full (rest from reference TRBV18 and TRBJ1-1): NAGVMQNPRHLVRRRGQEARLRCSPMKGHSHVYWYRQLPEEGLKFMVYLQKENIIDESGMPKERFSAEFPKEGPSILRIQQVVRGDSAAYFCASSSDRAAEAFFGQGTRLTVV.

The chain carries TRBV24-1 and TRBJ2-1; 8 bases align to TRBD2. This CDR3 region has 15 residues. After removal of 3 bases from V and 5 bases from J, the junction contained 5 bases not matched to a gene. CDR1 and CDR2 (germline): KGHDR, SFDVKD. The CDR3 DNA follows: TGTGCCACCAGTGATGCGGGACTAGATCACAATGAGCAGTTCTTC. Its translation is CATSDAGLDHNEQFF.

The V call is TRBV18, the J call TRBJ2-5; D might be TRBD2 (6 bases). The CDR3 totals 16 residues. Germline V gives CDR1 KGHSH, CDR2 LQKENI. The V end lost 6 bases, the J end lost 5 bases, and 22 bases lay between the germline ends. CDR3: CASSLGGFTLRETQYF. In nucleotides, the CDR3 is TGTGCCAGCTCGCTCGGGGGATTCACGTTGAGGGAGACCCAGTACTTC.

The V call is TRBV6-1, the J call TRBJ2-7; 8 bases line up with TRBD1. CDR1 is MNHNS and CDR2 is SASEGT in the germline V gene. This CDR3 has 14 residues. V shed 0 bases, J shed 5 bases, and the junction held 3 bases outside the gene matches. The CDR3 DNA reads TGTGCCAGCAGTGAAGCTGGCAGGGGGCACGAGCAGTACTTC. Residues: CASSEAGRGHEQYF.

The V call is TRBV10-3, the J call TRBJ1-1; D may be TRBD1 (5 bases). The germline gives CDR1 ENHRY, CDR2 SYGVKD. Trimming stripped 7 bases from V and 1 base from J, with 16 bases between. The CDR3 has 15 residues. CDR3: CAITTPDGQNTEAFF. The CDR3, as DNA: TGTGCCATCACTACTCCGGATGGACAGAACACTGAAGCTTTCTTT.

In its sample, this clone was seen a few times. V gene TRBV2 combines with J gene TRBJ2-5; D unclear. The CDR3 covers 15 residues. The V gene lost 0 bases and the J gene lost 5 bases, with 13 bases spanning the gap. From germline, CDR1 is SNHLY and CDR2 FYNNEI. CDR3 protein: CASSEAGRPTETQYF. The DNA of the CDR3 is TGTGCCAGCAGTGAAGCTGGCAGACCAACGGAGACCCAGTACTTC.

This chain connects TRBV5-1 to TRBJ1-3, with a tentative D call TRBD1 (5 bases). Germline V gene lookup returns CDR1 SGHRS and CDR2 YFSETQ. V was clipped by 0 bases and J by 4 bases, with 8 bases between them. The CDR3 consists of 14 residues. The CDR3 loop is CASSLGQIGNTIYF. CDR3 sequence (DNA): TGCGCCAGCAGCTTGGGACAGATCGGAAACACCATATATTTT.

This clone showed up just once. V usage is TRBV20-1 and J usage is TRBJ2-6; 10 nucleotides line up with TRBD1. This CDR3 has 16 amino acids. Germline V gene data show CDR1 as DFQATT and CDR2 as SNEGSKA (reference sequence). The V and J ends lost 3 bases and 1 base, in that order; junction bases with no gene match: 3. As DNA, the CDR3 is TGCAGTGCTAGTGGACAGGGGGATTCTGGGGCCAACGTCCTGACTTTC. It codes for CSASGQGDSGANVLTF.

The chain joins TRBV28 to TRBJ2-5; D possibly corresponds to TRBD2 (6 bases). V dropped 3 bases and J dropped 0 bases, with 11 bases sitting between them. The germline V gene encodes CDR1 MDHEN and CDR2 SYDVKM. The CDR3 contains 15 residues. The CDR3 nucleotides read TGTGCCAGCAGTTTTCCTAGCGCCAACCAAGAGACCCAGTACTTC. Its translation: CASSFPSANQETQYF.

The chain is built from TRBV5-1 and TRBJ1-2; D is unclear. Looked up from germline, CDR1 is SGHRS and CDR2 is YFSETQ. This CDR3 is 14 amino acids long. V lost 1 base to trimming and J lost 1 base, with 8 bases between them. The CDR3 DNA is TGCGCCAGCAGCTTGATGACTGATAACTATGGCTACACCTTC. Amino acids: CASSLMTDNYGYTF.

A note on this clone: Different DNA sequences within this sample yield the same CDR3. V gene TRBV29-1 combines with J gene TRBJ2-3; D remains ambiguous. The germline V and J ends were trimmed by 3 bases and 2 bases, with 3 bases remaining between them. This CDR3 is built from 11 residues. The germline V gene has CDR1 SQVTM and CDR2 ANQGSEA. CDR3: CSVDSTDTQYF. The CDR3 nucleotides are TGCAGCGTTGACTCCACAGATACGCAGTATTTT.

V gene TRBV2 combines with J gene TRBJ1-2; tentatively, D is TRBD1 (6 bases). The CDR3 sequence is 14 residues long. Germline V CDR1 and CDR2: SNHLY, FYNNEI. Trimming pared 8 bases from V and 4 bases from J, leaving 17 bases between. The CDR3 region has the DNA TGTGCCAGCGGGGCGTACCGGGACACCTATGGCTACACCTTC. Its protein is CASGAYRDTYGYTF.

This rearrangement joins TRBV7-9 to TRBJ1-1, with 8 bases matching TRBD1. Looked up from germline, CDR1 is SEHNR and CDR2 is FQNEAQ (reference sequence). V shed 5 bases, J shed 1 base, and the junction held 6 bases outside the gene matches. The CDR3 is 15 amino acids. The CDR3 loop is CASSKRQGTNTEAFF. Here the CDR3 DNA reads TGTGCCAGCAGCAAAAGACAGGGGACGAACACTGAAGCTTTCTTT. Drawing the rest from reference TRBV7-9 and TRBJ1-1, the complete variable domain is DTGVSQNPRHKITKRGQNVTFRCDPISEHNRLYWYRQTLGQGPEFLTYFQNEAQLEKSRLLSDRFSAERPKGSFSTLEIQRTEQGDSAMYLCASSKRQGTNTEAFFGQGTRLTVV.

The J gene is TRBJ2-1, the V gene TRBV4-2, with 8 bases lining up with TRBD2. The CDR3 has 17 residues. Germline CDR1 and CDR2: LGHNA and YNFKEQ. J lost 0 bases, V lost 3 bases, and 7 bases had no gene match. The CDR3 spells CASSQISGDSSYNEQFF. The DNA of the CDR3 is TGTGCCAGCAGCCAGATTAGCGGGGATAGCTCCTACAATGAGCAGTTCTTC.

CDR3 amino acids: CASRDTGELFF. The CDR3 DNA is TGTGCCAGCAGGGACACCGGGGAGCTGTTTTTT. The chain combines TRBV6-5 with TRBJ2-2; D remains unclear. Germline V gene sequence: CDR1 MNHEY, CDR2 SVGAGI. V was cut by 6 bases and J by 3 bases, with 2 bases left in between. The CDR3 runs to 11 residues.

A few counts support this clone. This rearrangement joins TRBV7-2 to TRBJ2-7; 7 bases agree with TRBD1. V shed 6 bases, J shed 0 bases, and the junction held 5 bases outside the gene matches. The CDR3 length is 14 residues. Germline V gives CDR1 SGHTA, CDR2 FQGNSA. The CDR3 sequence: CASRFDRVSYEQYF. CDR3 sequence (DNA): TGTGCCAGCAGATTCGACAGGGTCTCCTACGAGCAGTACTTC.

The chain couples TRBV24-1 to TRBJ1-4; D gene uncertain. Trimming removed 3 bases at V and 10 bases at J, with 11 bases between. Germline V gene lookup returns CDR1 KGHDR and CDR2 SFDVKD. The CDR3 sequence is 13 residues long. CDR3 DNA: TGTGCCACCAGTGATCCGGGTGAAGGAAAACTGTTTTTT. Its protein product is CATSDPGEGKLFF.

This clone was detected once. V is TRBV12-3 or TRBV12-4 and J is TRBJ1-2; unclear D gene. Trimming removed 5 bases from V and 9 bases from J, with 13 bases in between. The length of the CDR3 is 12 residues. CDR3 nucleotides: TGTGCCAGCAGTCGGCAGGCAGAAAGCTACACCTTC. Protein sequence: CASSRQAESYTF.